The 6 T cell receptor beta chains below were found in one sample sequenced in a study of beta chain features in type 1 diabetes. Every bit of the isolated RNA underwent reverse transcription, so sequencing read expressed TCRB transcripts. Method: immunoSEQ multiplex PCR; TCRdb's copy keeps in-frame clones and lacks some. The sample has about 150,000 clones, 7.5% to 10% seen once; the top ten hold approximately 2.2%. Sequenced sample: central memory CD4+ T cells from blood. Every receptor here comes from a young woman in good health.

This chain connects TRBV30 to TRBJ2-3, with D possibly matching TRBD2 (5 bases). CDR3 length: 14 residues. In germline, CDR1 is GTSNPN, CDR2 SVGIG (reference sequence). Trimming removed 2 bases from V and 4 bases from J, with 13 bases in between. The CDR3 loop reads CAWSKNGVADTQYF. The CDR3 DNA follows: TGTGCCTGGAGTAAAAACGGGGTGGCAGATACGCAGTATTTT.

This chain connects TRBV29-1 to TRBJ1-1; TRBD1 is a possible D gene (6 bases). CDR1 and CDR2 (germline): SQVTM, ANQGSEA. This CDR3 has 13 amino acids. The V end was cut by 7 bases, the J end by 3 bases, with 15 bases between. CDR3 DNA sequence: TGCAGCGGGGCCCGGGGGGGCCACACTGAAGCTTTCTTT. This sequence encodes CSGARGGHTEAFF.

The chain recombines TRBV2 with TRBJ2-1; 13 bases are a match to TRBD2. The ends lost 6 bases at V and 4 bases at J; junction bases unmatched: 9. Germline V gene data show CDR1 as SNHLY and CDR2 as FYNNEI. CDR3 size: 17 residues. The CDR3 DNA follows: TGTGCCAGCAGACCTCATGGGACTAGCGGGATATACAATGAGCAGTTCTTC. Translation gives CASRPHGTSGIYNEQFF.

The V and J genes are TRBV4-3 and TRBJ2-1; 14 bases align to TRBD2. Per the germline V gene, CDR1 is LGHNA and CDR2 is YSLEER. The J segment lost 10 bases and the V segment lost 5 bases, leaving 4 bases of the junction unmatched. There are 14 residues in the CDR3. CDR3 coding DNA: TGCGCCAGCAGCTTCCGACTAGCGGGGGGGGAGCAGTTCTTC. This translates into CASSFRLAGGEQFF.

The chain joins TRBV2 to TRBJ2-7; a weak D match, TRBD1 (6 bases). The CDR3 spans 12 residues. CDR1 is SNHLY and CDR2 is FYNNEI in the germline V gene. V was trimmed by 6 bases and J by 0 bases, leaving 6 bases between them. CDR3 bases: TGTGCCAGCAGGGACAGCTCCTACGAGCAGTACTTC. Translation: CASRDSSYEQYF.

In DNA form, the CDR3 reads TGTGCCTGGAGCCCCGGGACTAGCTCGTTAAATGAGCAGTTCTTC. Its translation: CAWSPGTSSLNEQFF. This chain links TRBV30 with TRBJ2-1, with 9 bases fitting TRBD2. CDR3 size: 15 residues. Germline assignment: CDR1 GTSNPN and CDR2 SVGIG (reference sequence). With V trimmed by 3 bases and J by 7 bases, 10 bases remained unmatched.